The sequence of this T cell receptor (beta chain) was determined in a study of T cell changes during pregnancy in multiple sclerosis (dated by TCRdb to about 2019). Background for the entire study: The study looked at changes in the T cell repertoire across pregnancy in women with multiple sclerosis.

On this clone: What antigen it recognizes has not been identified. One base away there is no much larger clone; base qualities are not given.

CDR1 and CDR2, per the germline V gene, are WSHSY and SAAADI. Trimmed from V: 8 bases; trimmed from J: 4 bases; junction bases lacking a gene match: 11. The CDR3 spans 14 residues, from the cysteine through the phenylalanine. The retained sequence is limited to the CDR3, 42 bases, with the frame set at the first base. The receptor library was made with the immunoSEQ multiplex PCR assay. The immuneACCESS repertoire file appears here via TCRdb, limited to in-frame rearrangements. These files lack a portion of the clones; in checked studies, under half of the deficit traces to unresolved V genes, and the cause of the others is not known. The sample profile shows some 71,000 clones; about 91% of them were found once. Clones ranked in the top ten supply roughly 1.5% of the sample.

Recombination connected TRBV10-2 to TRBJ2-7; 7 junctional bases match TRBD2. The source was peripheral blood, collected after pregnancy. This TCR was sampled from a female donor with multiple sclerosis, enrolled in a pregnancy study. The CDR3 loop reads CASQEGTNLYEQYF. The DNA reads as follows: TGCGCCAGCCAGGAGGGGACTAACTTATACGAGCAGTACTTC.